This T cell receptor beta chain was sequenced for a study of vaccination effects on CD4 cells after COVID-19. About the study: Peptide-pool stimulation followed by sequencing identified expanded antigen-specific CD4+ clonotypes in the ViraFEST assay. Samples gathered post-vaccine arrived a median of 72 days past the second dose.

The authors isolated CD4+ T cells after around 10 days of culture. Each participant was given two doses of one vaccine (BNT162b2 or mRNA-1273). On day 3 and again on day 7, half the medium was replaced with IL-2 medium. This CDR3 is built from 14 residues. Germline V gives CDR1 SNHLY, CDR2 FYNNEI. The V and J ends lost 7 bases and 1 base respectively, with 11 bases between them. This clone has more than one count but fewer than ten. Antigen specificity is unknown. Assay: immunoSEQ multiplex PCR; the TCRdb copy retains only in-frame clones and omits some. The table lists 30,000 to 35,000 clones, about 74% of them singletons, with 14% to 15% in the top ten.

The chain is built from TRBV2 and TRBJ2-1; D perhaps matches TRBD1 (5 bases). This TCR was recovered from a human donor who received a COVID-19 vaccine. The sequencing used CD4+ T cells from PBMCs cultured without peptide, collected after COVID-19 vaccination. The DNA of the CDR3 is TGTGCCAGCAAGGCTGCAGGGTCCTACAATGAGCAGTTCTTC. As protein: CASKAAGSYNEQFF.